The clone carrying this T cell receptor beta chain has just a few counts. Its antigen remains unidentified. TCRdb processed the reads anew with MiXCR; each CDR3 protein has one entry. The data hold 570,000 or so distinct CDR3 sequences, with around two fifths observed a single time. These data originate in a study of T cell repertoires in cytomegalovirus infection. The V end was cut by 5 bases, the J end by 15 bases, with 20 bases between. CDR1 is SGHTA, CDR2 FQGNSA, per germline. This CDR3 spans 13 amino acids. The J gene is TRBJ2-1, the V gene TRBV7-2, with a tentative D call TRBD2 (6 bases). The sample in question was cultured PBMCs, obtained from culture after CMV antigen stimulation. The clonotype originates from a human donor in good health (CMV status not recorded). Some clones in this sample may be carry-over from other donors' samples. This CDR3 reads CASSIRIRLGVFF. CDR3 bases: TGTGCCAGCAGCATCAGGATTAGACTAGGAGTGTTCTTC.